This T cell receptor (beta chain) derives from a study of blood T cell repertoires in COVID-19. Background on the study: The United States, Italy and Spain provided the acute and convalescent COVID-19 samples. Nucleic acid was either cDNA or gDNA, and it came from T cells, B-cell-depleted T cells, or PBMCs.

Original processing notes: Researchers report that nucleated cell counts were estimated from reference gene primer amplification. The repertoire was sequenced with immunoSEQ multiplex PCR; TCRdb's copy has only in-frame clones and lacks some. Clonal size and the V and J genes are those of that table, whereas D and trimming came from the DNA. The sample lists roughly 150,000 clones, around 87% occurring once. This CDR3 is 14 amino acids long. The germline gives CDR1 MNHEY, CDR2 SMNVEV (reference sequence). Trimming removed 9 bases at V and 0 bases at J, with 12 bases between. The receptor was isolated from a human donor in a cohort sampled during active COVID-19. Sequencing was performed on peripheral blood. This rearrangement joins TRBV27 to TRBJ2-4; D gene uncertain. In nucleotides, the CDR3 is TGTGCCAGGAAAGATAGACTAGCCAAAAACATTCAGTACTTC. Amino acid sequence: CARKDRLAKNIQYF.